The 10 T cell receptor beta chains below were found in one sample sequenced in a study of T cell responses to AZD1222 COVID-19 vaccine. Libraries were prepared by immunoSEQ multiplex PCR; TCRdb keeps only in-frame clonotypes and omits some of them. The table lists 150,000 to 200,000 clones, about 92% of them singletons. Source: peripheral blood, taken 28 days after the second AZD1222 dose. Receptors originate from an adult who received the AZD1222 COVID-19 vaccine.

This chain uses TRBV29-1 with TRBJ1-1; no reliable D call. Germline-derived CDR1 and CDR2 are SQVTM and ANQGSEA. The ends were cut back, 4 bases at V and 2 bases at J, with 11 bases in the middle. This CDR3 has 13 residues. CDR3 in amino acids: CSVVKMENTEAFF. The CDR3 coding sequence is TGCAGCGTTGTTAAGATGGAAAACACTGAAGCTTTCTTT.

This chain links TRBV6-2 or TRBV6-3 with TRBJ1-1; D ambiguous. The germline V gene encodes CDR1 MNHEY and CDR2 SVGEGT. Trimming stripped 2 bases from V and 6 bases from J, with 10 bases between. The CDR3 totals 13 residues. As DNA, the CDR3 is TGTGCCAGCAGTTACCTCCTTAGCGCTGAAGCTTTCTTT. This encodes CASSYLLSAEAFF.

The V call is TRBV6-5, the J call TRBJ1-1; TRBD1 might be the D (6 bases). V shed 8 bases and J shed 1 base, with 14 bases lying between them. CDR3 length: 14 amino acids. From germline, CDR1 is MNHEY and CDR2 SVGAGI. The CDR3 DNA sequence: TGTGCCAGCGGACCCGGGACATCGAACACTGAAGCTTTCTTT. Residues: CASGPGTSNTEAFF.

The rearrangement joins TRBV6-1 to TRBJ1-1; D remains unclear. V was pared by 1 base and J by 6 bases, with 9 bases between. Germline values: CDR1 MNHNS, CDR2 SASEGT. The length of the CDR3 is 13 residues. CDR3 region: CASSEVEEAEAFF. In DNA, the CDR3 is TGTGCCAGCAGTGAAGTAGAAGAGGCTGAAGCTTTCTTT.

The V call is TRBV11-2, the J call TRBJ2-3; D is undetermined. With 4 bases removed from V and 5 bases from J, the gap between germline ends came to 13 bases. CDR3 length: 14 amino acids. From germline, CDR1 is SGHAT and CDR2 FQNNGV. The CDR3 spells CASSSKGLEDTQYF. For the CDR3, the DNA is TGTGCCAGCAGCTCAAAGGGATTGGAAGATACGCAGTATTTT.

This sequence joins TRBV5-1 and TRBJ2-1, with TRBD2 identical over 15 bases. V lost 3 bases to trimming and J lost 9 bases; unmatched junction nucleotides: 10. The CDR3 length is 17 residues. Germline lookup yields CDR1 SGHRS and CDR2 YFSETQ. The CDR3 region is CASSSGLAGGIYTEQFF. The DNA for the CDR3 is TGCGCCAGCAGCTCCGGACTAGCGGGGGGGATTTATACTGAGCAGTTCTTC.

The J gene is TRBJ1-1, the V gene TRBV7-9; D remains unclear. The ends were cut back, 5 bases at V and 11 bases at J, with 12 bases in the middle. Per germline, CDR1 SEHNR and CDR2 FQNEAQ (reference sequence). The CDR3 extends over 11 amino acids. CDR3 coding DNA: TGTGCCAGCAGCCAACTCCTGAGCGCTTTCTTT. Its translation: CASSQLLSAFF.

CDR3 coding DNA: TGTGCCAGTAGCCCGACAGGGAACACTGAAGCTTTCTTT. This sequence encodes CASSPTGNTEAFF. The rearrangement links TRBV19 to TRBJ1-1, with D possibly being TRBD1 (6 bases). Trimming stripped 6 bases from V and 1 base from J, with 9 bases between. The CDR3 length is 13 residues. From germline, CDR1 is LNHDA and CDR2 SQIVND (reference sequence).

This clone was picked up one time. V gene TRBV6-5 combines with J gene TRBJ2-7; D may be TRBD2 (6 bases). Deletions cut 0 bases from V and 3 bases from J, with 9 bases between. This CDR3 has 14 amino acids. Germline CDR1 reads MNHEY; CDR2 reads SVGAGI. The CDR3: CASSYSLGGYEQYF. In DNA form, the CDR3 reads TGTGCCAGCAGTTACTCTTTGGGAGGCTACGAGCAGTACTTC.

The CDR3 protein is CASSSTGLNQPQHF. The CDR3 DNA reads TGTGCCAGCAGCTCTACAGGGCTTAACCAGCCCCAGCATTTT. The rearrangement links TRBV3-1 (or the pseudogene TRBV3-2) to TRBJ1-5; D may be TRBD1 (6 bases). With 5 bases removed from V and 7 bases from J, the gap between germline ends came to 15 bases. The CDR3 covers 14 residues. The V gene's germline CDR1 is LGHDT and CDR2 YNNKEL (reference sequence).